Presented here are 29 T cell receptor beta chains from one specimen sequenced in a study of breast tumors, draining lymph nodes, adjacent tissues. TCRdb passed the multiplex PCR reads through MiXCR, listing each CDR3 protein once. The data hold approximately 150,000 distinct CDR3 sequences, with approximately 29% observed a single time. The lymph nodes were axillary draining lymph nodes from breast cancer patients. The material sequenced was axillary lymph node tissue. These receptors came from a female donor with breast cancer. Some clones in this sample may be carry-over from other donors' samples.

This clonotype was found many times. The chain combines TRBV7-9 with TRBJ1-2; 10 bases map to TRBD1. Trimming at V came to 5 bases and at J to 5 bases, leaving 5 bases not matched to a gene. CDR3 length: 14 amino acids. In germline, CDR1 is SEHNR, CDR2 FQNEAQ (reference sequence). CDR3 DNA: TGTGCCAGCAGCGAGGACAGGGGGTGGTATGGCTACACCTTC. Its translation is CASSEDRGWYGYTF.

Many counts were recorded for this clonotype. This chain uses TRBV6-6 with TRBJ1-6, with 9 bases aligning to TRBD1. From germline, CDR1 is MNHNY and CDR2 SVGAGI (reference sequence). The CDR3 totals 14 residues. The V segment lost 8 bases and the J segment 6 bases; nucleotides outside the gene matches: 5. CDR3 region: CASGTGGFNSPLHF. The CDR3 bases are TGTGCCAGCGGTACAGGGGGCTTTAATTCACCCCTCCACTTT.

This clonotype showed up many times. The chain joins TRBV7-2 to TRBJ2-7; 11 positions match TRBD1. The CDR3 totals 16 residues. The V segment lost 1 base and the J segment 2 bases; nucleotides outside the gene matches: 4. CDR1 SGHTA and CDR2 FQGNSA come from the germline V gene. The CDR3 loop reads CASSLGGTGGTYEQYV. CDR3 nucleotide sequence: TGTGCCAGCAGCTTAGGTGGGACAGGGGGGACCTACGAGCAGTACGTC.

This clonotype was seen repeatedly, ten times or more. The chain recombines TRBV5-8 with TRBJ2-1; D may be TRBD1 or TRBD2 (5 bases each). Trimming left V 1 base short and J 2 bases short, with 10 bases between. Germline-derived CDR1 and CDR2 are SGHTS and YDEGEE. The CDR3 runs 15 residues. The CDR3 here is CASSLRGEPYNEQFF. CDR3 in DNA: TGTGCCAGCAGCTTGAGAGGGGAGCCCTACAATGAGCAGTTCTTC.

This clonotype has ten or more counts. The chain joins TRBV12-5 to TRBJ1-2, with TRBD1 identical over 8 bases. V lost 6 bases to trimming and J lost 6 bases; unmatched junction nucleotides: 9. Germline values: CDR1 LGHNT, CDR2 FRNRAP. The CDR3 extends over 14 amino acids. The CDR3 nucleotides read TGTGCTAGTGGCACTGGACAGGGCATTGATGGCTACACCTTC. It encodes CASGTGQGIDGYTF. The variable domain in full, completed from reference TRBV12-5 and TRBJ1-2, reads DARVTQTPRHKVTEMGQEVTMRCQPILGHNTVFWYRQTMMQGLELLAYFRNRAPLDDSGMPKDRFSAEMPDATLATLKIQPSEPRDSAVYFCASGTGQGIDGYTFGSGTRLTVV.

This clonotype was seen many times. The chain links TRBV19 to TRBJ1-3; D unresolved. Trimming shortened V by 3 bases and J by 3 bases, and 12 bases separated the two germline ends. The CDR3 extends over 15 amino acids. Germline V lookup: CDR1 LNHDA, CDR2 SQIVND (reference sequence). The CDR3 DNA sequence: TGTGCCAGTAGTATTTCGTTCAGTGATGGAAACACCATATATTTT. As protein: CASSISFSDGNTIYF.

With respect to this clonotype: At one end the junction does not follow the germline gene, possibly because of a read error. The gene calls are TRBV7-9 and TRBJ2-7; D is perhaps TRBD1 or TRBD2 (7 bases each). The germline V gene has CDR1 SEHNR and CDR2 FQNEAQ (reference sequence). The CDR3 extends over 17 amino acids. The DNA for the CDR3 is TGTGCCAGCGGCTTACCCTTCAGACAGGGAGGGCCCTACGAGCAGTACTTC. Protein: CASGLPFRQGGPYEQYF.

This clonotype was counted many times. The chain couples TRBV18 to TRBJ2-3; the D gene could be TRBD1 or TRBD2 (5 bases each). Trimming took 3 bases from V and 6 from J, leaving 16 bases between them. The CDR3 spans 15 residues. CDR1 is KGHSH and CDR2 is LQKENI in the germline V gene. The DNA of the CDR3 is TGTGCCAGCTCACCCCCGGGACCGCGGTCGGATACGCAGTATTTT. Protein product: CASSPPGPRSDTQYF.

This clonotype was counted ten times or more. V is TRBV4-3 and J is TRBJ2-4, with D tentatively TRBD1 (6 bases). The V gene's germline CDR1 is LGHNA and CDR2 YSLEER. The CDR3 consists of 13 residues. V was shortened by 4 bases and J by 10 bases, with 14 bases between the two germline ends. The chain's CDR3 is CASSLKGTPIQYF. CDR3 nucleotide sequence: TGCGCCAGCAGCCTCAAAGGGACACCTATTCAGTACTTC.

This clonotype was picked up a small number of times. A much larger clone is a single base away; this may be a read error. CDR3 protein: CASSFVGGANYGYTF. The CDR3 DNA reads as TGTGCCAGCAGTTTCGTTGGGGGCGCGAACTATGGCTACACCTTC. J is TRBJ1-2 and V is TRBV12-3 or TRBV12-4; tentatively, D is TRBD1 (6 bases). The CDR3 is made up of 15 amino acids. V was trimmed by 3 bases and J by 2 bases, leaving 13 bases between them.

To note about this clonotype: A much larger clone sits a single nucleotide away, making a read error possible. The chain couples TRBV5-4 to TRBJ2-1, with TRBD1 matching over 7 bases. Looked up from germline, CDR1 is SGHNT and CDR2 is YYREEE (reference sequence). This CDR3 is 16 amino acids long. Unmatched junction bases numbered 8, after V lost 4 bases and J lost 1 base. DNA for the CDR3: TGTGCCAGCAGCCTCGGACAGGCGTGGTCCTACAATGAGCAGTTCTTC. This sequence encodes CASSLGQAWSYNEQFF.

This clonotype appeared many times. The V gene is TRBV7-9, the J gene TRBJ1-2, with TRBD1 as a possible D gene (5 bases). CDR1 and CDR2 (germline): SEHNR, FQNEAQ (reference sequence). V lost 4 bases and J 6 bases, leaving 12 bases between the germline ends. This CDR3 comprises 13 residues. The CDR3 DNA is TGTGCCAGCAGCTCAACGGGGCTTGATGGCTACACCTTC. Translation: CASSSTGLDGYTF.

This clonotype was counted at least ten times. As DNA, the CDR3 is TGTGCCAGCAGTTTTTTCGGAGGGGCTGGCGATCAGCCCCAGCATTTT. Its translation is CASSFFGGAGDQPQHF. The chain is built from TRBV12-3 or TRBV12-4 and TRBJ1-5; maybe TRBD1 (5 bases). CDR3 size: 16 residues. Trimming left V 3 bases short and J 5 bases short, with 17 bases between.

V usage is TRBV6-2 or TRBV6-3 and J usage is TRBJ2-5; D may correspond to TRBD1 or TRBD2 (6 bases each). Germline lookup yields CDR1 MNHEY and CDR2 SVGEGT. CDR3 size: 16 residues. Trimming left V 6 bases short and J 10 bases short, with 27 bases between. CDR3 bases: TGTGCCAGCAGGCCCTTCGTGGGGGGCTATACCCAATACCAGTACTTC. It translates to CASRPFVGGYTQYQYF.

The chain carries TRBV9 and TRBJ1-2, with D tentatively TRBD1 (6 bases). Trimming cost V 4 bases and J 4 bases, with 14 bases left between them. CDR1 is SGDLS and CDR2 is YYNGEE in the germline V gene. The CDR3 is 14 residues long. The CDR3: CASSHSGGAYGYTF. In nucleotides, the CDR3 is TGTGCCAGCAGCCATAGCGGGGGGGCCTATGGCTACACCTTC.

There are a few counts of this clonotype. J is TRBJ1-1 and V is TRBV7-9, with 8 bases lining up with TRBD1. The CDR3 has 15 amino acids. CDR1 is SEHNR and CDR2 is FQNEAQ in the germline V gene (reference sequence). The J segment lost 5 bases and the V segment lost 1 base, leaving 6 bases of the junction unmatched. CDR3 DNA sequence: TGTGCCAGCAGCTTAGAAGGGGACAGGTGGACTGAAGCTTTCTTT. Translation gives CASSLEGDRWTEAFF.

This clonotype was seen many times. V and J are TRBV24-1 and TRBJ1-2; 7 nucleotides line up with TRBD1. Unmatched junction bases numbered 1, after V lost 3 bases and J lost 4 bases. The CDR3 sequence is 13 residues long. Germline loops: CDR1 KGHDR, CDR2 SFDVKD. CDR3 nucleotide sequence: TGTGCCACCAGTGATAGGGACAGCTATGGCTACACCTTC. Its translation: CATSDRDSYGYTF.

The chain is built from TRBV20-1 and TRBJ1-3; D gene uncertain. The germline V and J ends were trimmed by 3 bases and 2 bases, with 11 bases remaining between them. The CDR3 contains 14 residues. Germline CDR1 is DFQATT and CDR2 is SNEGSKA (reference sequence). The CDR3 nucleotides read TGCAGTGCTAGCGCGGACCCGGCTGGAAACACCATATATTTT. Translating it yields CSASADPAGNTIYF.

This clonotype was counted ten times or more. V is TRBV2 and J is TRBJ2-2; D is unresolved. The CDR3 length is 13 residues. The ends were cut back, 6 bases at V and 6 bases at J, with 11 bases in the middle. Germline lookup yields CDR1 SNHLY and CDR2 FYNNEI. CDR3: CASRLYLAGELFF. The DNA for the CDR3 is TGTGCCAGCAGGCTGTACCTCGCCGGGGAGCTGTTTTTT. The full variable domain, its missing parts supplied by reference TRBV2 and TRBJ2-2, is EPEVTQTPSHQVTQMGQEVILRCVPISNHLYFYWYRQILGQKVEFLVSFYNNEISEKSEIFDDQFSVERPDGSNFTLKIRSTKLEDSAMYFCASRLYLAGELFFGEGSRLTVL.

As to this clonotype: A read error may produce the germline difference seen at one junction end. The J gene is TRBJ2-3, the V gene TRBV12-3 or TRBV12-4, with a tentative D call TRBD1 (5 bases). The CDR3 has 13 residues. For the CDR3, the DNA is TGTGCCGGCAGCCACGACAGTCGAGATACGCAGTATTTT. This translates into CAGSHDSRDTQYF.

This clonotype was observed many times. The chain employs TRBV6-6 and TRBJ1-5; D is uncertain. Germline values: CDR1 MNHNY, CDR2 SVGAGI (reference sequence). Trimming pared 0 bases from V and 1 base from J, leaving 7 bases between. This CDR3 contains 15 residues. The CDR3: CASSYSGQSNQPQHF. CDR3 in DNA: TGTGCCAGCAGTTACTCTGGGCAGAGCAATCAGCCCCAGCATTTT.

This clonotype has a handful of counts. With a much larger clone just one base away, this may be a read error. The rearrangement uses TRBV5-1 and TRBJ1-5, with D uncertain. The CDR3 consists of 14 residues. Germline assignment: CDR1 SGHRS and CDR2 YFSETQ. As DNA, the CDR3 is TGCGCCAGCAGCTTGGACAGCAACAATCACCCCCAGCATTTT. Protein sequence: CASSLDSNNHPQHF.

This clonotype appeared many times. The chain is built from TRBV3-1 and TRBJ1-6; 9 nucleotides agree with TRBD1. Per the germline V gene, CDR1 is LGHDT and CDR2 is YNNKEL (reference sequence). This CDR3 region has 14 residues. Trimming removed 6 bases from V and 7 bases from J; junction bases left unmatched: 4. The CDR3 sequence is CASSRDRGNSPLHF. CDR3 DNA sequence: TGTGCCAGCAGTCGTGACAGGGGGAATTCACCCCTCCACTTT.

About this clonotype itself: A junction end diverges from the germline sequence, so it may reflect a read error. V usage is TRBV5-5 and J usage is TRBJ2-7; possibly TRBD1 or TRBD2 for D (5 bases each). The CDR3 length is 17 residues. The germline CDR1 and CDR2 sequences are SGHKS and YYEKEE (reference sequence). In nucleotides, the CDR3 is TGCGCCAGCAGCTTGGCCGCTACAATGGGGGAGACCTACGAGCAGTACTTC. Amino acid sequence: CASSLAATMGETYEQYF.

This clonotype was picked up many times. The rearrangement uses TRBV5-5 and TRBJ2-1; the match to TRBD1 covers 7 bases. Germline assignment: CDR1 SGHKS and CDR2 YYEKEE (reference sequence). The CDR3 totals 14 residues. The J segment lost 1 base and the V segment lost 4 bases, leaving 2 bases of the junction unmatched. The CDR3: CASSPGQSYNEQFF. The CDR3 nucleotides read TGTGCCAGCAGCCCGGGACAGTCCTACAATGAGCAGTTCTTC.

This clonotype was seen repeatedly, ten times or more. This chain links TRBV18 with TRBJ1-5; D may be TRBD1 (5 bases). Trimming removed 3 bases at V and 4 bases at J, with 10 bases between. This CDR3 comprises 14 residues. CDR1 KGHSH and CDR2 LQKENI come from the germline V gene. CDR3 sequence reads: CASSPDTINQPQHF. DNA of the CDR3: TGTGCCAGCTCACCGGACACCATAAATCAGCCCCAGCATTTT.

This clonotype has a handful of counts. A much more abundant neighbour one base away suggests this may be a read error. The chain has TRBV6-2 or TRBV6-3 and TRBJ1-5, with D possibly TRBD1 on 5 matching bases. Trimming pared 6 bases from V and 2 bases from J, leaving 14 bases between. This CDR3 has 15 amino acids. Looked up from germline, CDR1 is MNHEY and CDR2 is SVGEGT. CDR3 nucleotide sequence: TGTGCCAGCAGGCAGGCCGGGGCAGGCAATCAGCCCCAGCATTTT. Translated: CASRQAGAGNQPQHF.

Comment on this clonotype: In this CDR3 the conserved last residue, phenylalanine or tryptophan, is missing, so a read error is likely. CDR3 bases: TGCGCCAGCAGCCAAGGGGGCTGGGGCAGCTTGAACTATGGCTACACCTCC. It encodes CASSQGGWGSLNYGYTS. The chain links TRBV4-1 to TRBJ1-2; D perhaps matches TRBD1 (5 bases). Germline V gene lookup returns CDR1 MGHRA and CDR2 YSYEKL. Between the trimmed V and J ends, which lost 1 base and 2 bases, there was a span of 17 bases. The CDR3 extends over 17 amino acids.

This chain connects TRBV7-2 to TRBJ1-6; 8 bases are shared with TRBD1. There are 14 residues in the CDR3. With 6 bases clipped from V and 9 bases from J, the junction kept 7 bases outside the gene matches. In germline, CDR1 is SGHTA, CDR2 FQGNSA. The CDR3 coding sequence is TGTGCCAGCAGACGGGACAGGAAGGGTTCACCCCTCCACTTT. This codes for CASRRDRKGSPLHF.